The source of this T cell receptor beta chain is a study of cytomegalovirus exposure and HLA in healthy donors. TCRdb keeps only in-frame clones here, not all; method: immunoSEQ multiplex PCR. This sample carries about 38,000 clones, over 85% of them seen once, and the ten largest clones take 2.5% to 4%. About this clone itself: Its antigen remains unidentified.

Findings and limits, study-wide: Investigators reported fewer than 200 TCR beta chains as tied to cytomegalovirus.

Material for sequencing was PBMCs. This TCR was sampled from a man aged 18 to 29 in good health and CMV-seronegative.

CDR3: CASSEGAIPNEQYF. In DNA, the CDR3 is TGCGCCAGCAGTGAAGGGGCTATACCTAACGAGCAGTACTTC. The chain uses TRBV10-1 and TRBJ2-7, with D perhaps matching TRBD1 (5 bases). Germline V CDR1 and CDR2: WNHNN, SYGVQD (reference sequence). Trimming took off 3 bases at V and 5 bases at J, with 14 bases between the two ends. This CDR3 region has 14 residues.